This T cell receptor beta chain was retrieved from a study of cytomegalovirus exposure and HLA in healthy donors. Primers for the PCR totalled 60 Vbeta and 13 Jbeta. The table came from immunoSEQ multiplex PCR; TCRdb's copy has only in-frame clones and leaves some out. The table lists 95,000 to 150,000 clones, 63% of them singletons. This clone was observed a few times. Looked up from germline, CDR1 is LGHNA and CDR2 is YSLEER. Trimming pared 1 base from V and 0 bases from J, leaving 10 bases between. The CDR3 consists of 17 residues. This TCR was recovered from a middle-aged man in good health and CMV-seropositive. The specimen was PBMCs. The chain uses TRBV4-3 and TRBJ2-6, with a tentative D call TRBD2 (6 bases). CDR3 loop: CASSQGGTPSGANVLTF. DNA for the CDR3: TGCGCCAGCAGCCAAGGTGGGACTCCCTCTGGGGCCAACGTCCTGACTTTC.